A single sample is the source of the 15 T cell receptor beta chains below, sequenced in a study of vaccination and CD4 T cells after COVID-19. Documented treatment: roughly 10-day PBMC culture with coronavirus spike peptide pools or control peptides (ViraFEST assay). Ahead of the COVID-19 pandemic (2011-2018), the CD4+ T cells of the unexposed donor were collected. Sequencing of the DNA from cultured CD4+ T cells was carried out with the Oncomine TCR Beta short-read assay. TCRdb analysed the PCR reads with MiXCR anew, one entry per CDR3 protein. The sample has some 3,000 distinct CDR3 sequences, 25% to 30% seen once; the top ten hold about two thirds. No antigen has been identified for these receptors. The specimen sequenced was CD4+ T cells from blood, cultured in vitro. These receptors came from a human donor in good health.

The chain uses TRBV20-1 and TRBJ2-1; 8 bases are a match to TRBD1. There are 16 residues in the CDR3. V lost 0 bases to trimming and J lost 2 bases; unmatched junction nucleotides: 6. CDR1 is DFQATT and CDR2 is SNEGSKA in the germline V gene (reference sequence). CDR3 loop: CSARDEVTGAYNEQFF. CDR3 nucleotides: TGCAGTGCTAGAGATGAGGTGACAGGGGCCTACAATGAGCAGTTCTTC.

The V gene is TRBV7-9, the J gene TRBJ2-5, with a tentative D call TRBD2 (5 bases). V was cut by 2 bases and J by 7 bases, with 14 bases left in between. The CDR3 consists of 14 residues. Germline CDR1 and CDR2: SEHNR and FQNEAQ (reference sequence). In nucleotides, the CDR3 is TGTGCCAGCAGCTTAAGGGCTAGCTTAGGGACCCAGTACTTC. Translating gives CASSLRASLGTQYF. Based on the CDR3 plus reference TRBV7-9 and TRBJ2-5, the full variable domain is DTGVSQNPRHKITKRGQNVTFRCDPISEHNRLYWYRQTLGQGPEFLTYFQNEAQLEKSRLLSDRFSAERPKGSFSTLEIQRTEQGDSAMYLCASSLRASLGTQYFGPGTRLLVL.

The chain recombines TRBV30 with TRBJ1-2, with D possibly being TRBD1 (6 bases). V shed 0 bases and J shed 4 bases, with 12 bases lying between them. CDR3 size: 14 residues. In germline, CDR1 is GTSNPN, CDR2 SVGIG (reference sequence). The CDR3 sequence is CAWSVGKGGYGYTF. The CDR3 coding sequence is TGTGCCTGGAGTGTAGGGAAAGGGGGCTATGGCTACACCTTC.

Comments on this clonotype: A much larger clone lies one base from this, so it may be a read error. The chain links TRBV28 to TRBJ2-1, with a possible D match to TRBD1 (6 bases). In germline, CDR1 is MDHEN, CDR2 SYDVKM. The CDR3 length is 11 residues. In DNA, the CDR3 is TGTGTCAGCAGTGCCTACGGGACACAGTTCTTC. It yields the protein CVSSAYGTQFF.

The chain combines TRBV7-2 with TRBJ1-2, with D perhaps TRBD1 (6 bases). Germline assignment: CDR1 SGHTA and CDR2 FQGNSA. CDR3 length equals 13 residues. The ends were cut back, 7 bases at V and 8 bases at J, with 17 bases in the middle. The CDR3 DNA reads TGTGCCAGCACAACCCAAGGGGGGGACGGCTACACCTTC. Its protein is CASTTQGGDGYTF.

This rearrangement joins TRBV20-1 to TRBJ2-1; TRBD1 aligns across 8 bases. Germline loops: CDR1 DFQATT, CDR2 SNEGSKA (reference sequence). The length of the CDR3 is 12 residues. The junction had 3 bases not matched to a gene; V was cut back by 3 bases and J by 8 bases. In DNA, the CDR3 is TGCAGTGCTAGTTCAGGGGGCGATGAGCAGTTCTTC. Its protein is CSASSGGDEQFF.

This chain joins TRBV7-9 and TRBJ2-3, with D unclear. The CDR3 has 14 residues. The germline V gene has CDR1 SEHNR and CDR2 FQNEAQ (reference sequence). V lost 5 bases and J 3 bases, leaving 12 bases between the germline ends. The CDR3 DNA is TGTGCCAGCAGCGCCTCCCGACGGACAGATACGCAGTATTTT. As protein: CASSASRRTDTQYF.

The gene calls are TRBV6-1 and TRBJ1-6; D gene uncertain. Germline V gene data show CDR1 as MNHNS and CDR2 as SASEGT. The ends were cut back, 4 bases at V and 6 bases at J, with 4 bases in the middle. This CDR3 region has 12 residues. The CDR3 DNA reads as TGTGCCAGCAGTGGCCCTAATTCACCCCTCCACTTT. Protein: CASSGPNSPLHF.

The chain couples TRBV30 to TRBJ1-6, with D tentatively TRBD1 (6 bases). The CDR3 sequence is 13 residues long. Germline-derived CDR1 and CDR2 are GTSNPN and SVGIG (reference sequence). The germline V and J ends were trimmed by 2 bases and 13 bases, with 15 bases remaining between them. CDR3 sequence (DNA): TGTGCCTGGAGTAGGGACACCACATCCCCCCTCCACTTT. Protein: CAWSRDTTSPLHF.

The CDR3 nucleotides read TGTGCCAGCAGCTTGGTCAGGACTAGCGGTTACAATGAGCAGTTCTTC. Translation gives CASSLVRTSGYNEQFF. This chain connects TRBV5-4 to TRBJ2-1; TRBD2 matches at 10 bases. The V segment lost 0 bases and the J segment 4 bases; nucleotides outside the gene matches: 4. The CDR3 has 16 residues. The germline V gene encodes CDR1 SGHNT and CDR2 YYREEE (reference sequence).

This clonotype was detected only a few times. This chain joins TRBV20-1 and TRBJ1-2, with unresolved D. Trimming removed 5 bases at V and 4 bases at J, with 8 bases between. Germline V gene data show CDR1 as DFQATT and CDR2 as SNEGSKA (reference sequence). The CDR3 has 11 residues. The CDR3 loop is CSAPPIYGYTF. CDR3 coding DNA: TGCAGTGCTCCCCCGATCTATGGCTACACCTTC.

V usage is TRBV11-2 and J usage is TRBJ2-5, with D maybe TRBD2 (5 bases). V gave up 3 bases and J gave up 2 bases, with 7 bases separating them. CDR3 length equals 13 residues. Germline assignment: CDR1 SGHAT and CDR2 FQNNGV. The CDR3 DNA reads TGTGCCAGCAGCTTTACGGGGCAAGAGACCCAGTACTTC. Translated, it gives CASSFTGQETQYF.

The chain recombines TRBV29-1 with TRBJ2-1; D not certain. The CDR3 consists of 9 residues. Looked up from germline, CDR1 is SQVTM and CDR2 is ANQGSEA. V lost 6 bases, J lost 8 bases, and 5 bases lay in between. In DNA, the CDR3 is TGCAGCGTCGGTCATGAGCAGTTCTTC. It yields the protein CSVGHEQFF.

This sequence joins TRBV6-1 and TRBJ2-7, with 7 bases aligning to TRBD2. The CDR3 runs to 15 residues. Germline assignment: CDR1 MNHNS and CDR2 SASEGT. With V trimmed by 5 bases and J by 5 bases, 12 bases remained unmatched. CDR3 amino acids: CASSQPRTGGNEQYF. Here the CDR3 DNA reads TGTGCCAGCAGTCAACCACGAACGGGAGGAAACGAGCAGTACTTC.

The chain joins TRBV20-1 to TRBJ1-2; a possible D gene is TRBD1 (6 bases). V was trimmed by 1 base and J by 6 bases, leaving 21 bases between them. The CDR3 consists of 16 residues. Germline lookup yields CDR1 DFQATT and CDR2 SNEGSKA (reference sequence). CDR3 in amino acids: CSARATPTDSDDGYTF. The CDR3 DNA is TGCAGTGCTAGAGCCACCCCCACGGACAGCGACGATGGCTACACCTTC.